This T cell receptor (beta chain) came from a study of molecular identifiers for immune sequencing clone quantification. Study as a whole: Replicates partitioned RNA from around 18,000 or 91,000 naive CD8 cells into five parts, sequencing four.

This clonotype was seen ten or more times. Naive CD8 sequencing libraries were generated from around 18,000 to 910,000 sorted cells, with 10%, 30% or 50% RNA as input. Naive CD8 T cells were sorted, and the gate applied was CD8+CD4-CCR7+CD45RA+. Trimming removed 4 bases from V and 6 bases from J, with 9 bases in between. CDR1 and CDR2 from the germline V gene are SGHDN and FVKESK. The CDR3 spans 13 residues. Library preparation followed earlier protocols using designated TCR primers. Each CDR3 protein gets one entry after TCRdb re-called the PCR reads with MiXCR. The data show 300,000 to 400,000 distinct CDR3 sequences, roughly 23% seen once.

The chain joins TRBV14 to TRBJ2-2; D is possibly TRBD1 (6 bases). The TCR sequence derives from a human donor in good health. Some libraries in this study had Jurkat cell RNA spiked in. The sequenced material came from naive CD8+ T cells from blood, with Jurkat cell RNA spiked in. The subset denotes: FACS-sorted CD8+CD4-CCR7+CD45RA+ naive T cells. The DNA of the CDR3 is TGTGCCAGCAGCCCCAGGGGTCCCGGGGAGCTGTTTTTT. Protein product: CASSPRGPGELFF.